This T cell receptor beta chain was captured in a study of blood T cell repertoires in COVID-19. Across the study: COVID-19 samples collected from the United States, Italy and Spain covered acute and convalescent phases. In each case, the material was cDNA or gDNA derived from T cells, B-cell-depleted T cells, or PBMCs.

This CDR3 has 14 amino acids. The J segment lost 1 base and the V segment lost 2 bases, leaving 3 bases of the junction unmatched. Germline assignment: CDR1 SQVTM and CDR2 ANQGSEA. In the original workflow: Estimation of nucleated cell counts was performed using reference gene primer amplification. The table came from immunoSEQ multiplex PCR; TCRdb's copy has only in-frame clones and leaves some out. That table gives V, J and clone size, and the DNA gave D and trimming. The profile covers approximately 70,000 clones, with 88% appearing a single time and under 6% taken by the ten largest. Sample: peripheral blood. The V gene is TRBV29-1, the J gene TRBJ2-5; TRBD1 agrees at 8 bases. The clonotype was recovered from a human donor in a cohort sampled during active COVID-19. The CDR3 loop reads CSVERGTGQETQYF. The CDR3, as DNA: TGCAGCGTTGAACGTGGGACAGGCCAAGAGACCCAGTACTTC.